These 15 T cell receptor beta chains were all obtained from the same sample, sequenced in a study of molecular identifiers for immune sequencing clone quantification. In TCRdb, the PCR reads were re-called with MiXCR into one record per CDR3 protein. The sample contains about 320,000 distinct CDR3 sequences, roughly 23% of which appear only once. Sequencing was carried out using naive CD8+ T cells from blood, with Jurkat cell RNA spiked in. The subset: FACS-sorted CD8+CD4-CCR7+CD45RA+ naive T cells. Receptor source: a human donor in good health. Some libraries in this study had Jurkat cell RNA spiked in.

This clonotype occurred many times. The rearrangement joins TRBV6-5 to TRBJ2-2, with 7 bases fitting TRBD2. With V trimmed by 2 bases and J by 4 bases, 4 bases remained unmatched. The germline gives CDR1 MNHEY, CDR2 SVGAGI. This CDR3 contains 15 residues. The CDR3 bases are TGTGCCAGCAGTTACGGAGCGGGACCCACCGGGGAGCTGTTTTTT. This gives the protein CASSYGAGPTGELFF.

This clonotype has ten or more counts. The V and J genes are TRBV2 and TRBJ2-4; D not certain. The CDR3 sequence is 15 residues long. Trimming shortened V by 7 bases and J by 0 bases, and 13 bases separated the two germline ends. Germline V gives CDR1 SNHLY, CDR2 FYNNEI. The CDR3 loop is CASTSSSVAKNIQYF. The CDR3 DNA reads TGTGCCAGCACAAGTAGCAGCGTAGCCAAAAACATTCAGTACTTC.

In its sample, this clonotype was seen many times. This chain links TRBV7-9 with TRBJ2-3; TRBD2 matches 7 bases. The V segment lost 8 bases and the J segment 2 bases; nucleotides outside the gene matches: 7. Germline values: CDR1 SEHNR, CDR2 FQNEAQ (reference sequence). The CDR3 extends over 14 amino acids. This CDR3 reads CASGPSGDTDTQYF. The CDR3 DNA sequence: TGTGCCAGCGGTCCGAGCGGGGACACAGATACGCAGTATTTT. Combining the CDR3 with reference TRBV7-9 and TRBJ2-3 gives the whole variable domain DTGVSQNPRHKITKRGQNVTFRCDPISEHNRLYWYRQTLGQGPEFLTYFQNEAQLEKSRLLSDRFSAERPKGSFSTLEIQRTEQGDSAMYLCASGPSGDTDTQYFGPGTRLTVL.

There are many counts of this clonotype. The chain recombines TRBV6-1 with TRBJ2-7, with D hard to call. Looked up from germline, CDR1 is MNHNS and CDR2 is SASEGT. The CDR3 is 11 residues long. Trimming took off 4 bases at V and 2 bases at J, with 3 bases between the two ends. The CDR3 nucleotides read TGTGCCAGCAGTGGGGCCTACGAGCAGTACTTC. Residues: CASSGAYEQYF.

This clonotype was detected ten times or more. This chain connects TRBV7-2 to TRBJ1-1, with D perhaps TRBD1 (6 bases). Looked up from germline, CDR1 is SGHTA and CDR2 is FQGNSA. There are 16 residues in the CDR3. V gave up 7 bases and J gave up 0 bases, with 18 bases separating them. This CDR3 reads CASTRSFRDMNTEAFF. CDR3 DNA sequence: TGTGCCAGCACCCGAAGCTTCAGGGACATGAACACTGAAGCTTTCTTT.

The chain joins TRBV7-8 to TRBJ2-5; no reliable D call. The V end was cut by 0 bases, the J end by 1 base, with 12 bases between. The CDR3 spans 16 residues. Germline CDR1 SGHVS, CDR2 FQNEAQ. CDR3 sequence reads: CASSLAFGPPQETQYF. CDR3 coding DNA: TGTGCCAGCAGCTTAGCTTTCGGGCCCCCCCAAGAGACCCAGTACTTC. Full variable domain (outside the CDR3, taken from reference TRBV7-8 and TRBJ2-5): GAGVSQSPRYKVAKRGQDVALRCDPISGHVSLFWYQQALGQGPEFLTYFQNEAQLDKSGLPSDRFFAERPEGSVSTLKIQRTQQEDSAVYLCASSLAFGPPQETQYFGPGTRLLVL.

As to this clonotype: No conserved phenylalanine or tryptophan ends this CDR3, so it is likely a read error. The V and J genes are TRBV7-9 and TRBJ2-7; D uncertain. Trimming stripped 1 base from V and 6 bases from J, with 7 bases between. Germline loops: CDR1 SEHNR, CDR2 FQNEAQ (reference sequence). This CDR3 has 12 amino acids. The CDR3 DNA reads TGTGCCAGCAGCTTAGTTAGCCGCGAGCAGTACCTC. Its protein product is CASSLVSREQYL.

This clonotype occurred many times. The chain is built from TRBV7-8 and TRBJ2-1; TRBD2 matches 14 bases. The germline V gene has CDR1 SGHVS and CDR2 FQNEAQ. The CDR3 is made up of 20 amino acids. The ends lost 3 bases at V and 4 bases at J; junction bases unmatched: 14. CDR3 bases: TGTGCCAGCAGCTTCCGACTAGCGGGGGGGCTTAGTTCCTTGTACAATGAGCAGTTCTTC. Translating it yields CASSFRLAGGLSSLYNEQFF.

In regard to this clonotype: A much larger clone differs from this one at a single base, so this may be a read error. The J gene is TRBJ2-7, the V gene TRBV28; D possibly corresponds to TRBD1 (5 bases). This CDR3 is 14 amino acids long. The germline V gene has CDR1 MDHEN and CDR2 SYDVKM. The CDR3 loop is CASSLFGQGYEQHF. CDR3 nucleotides: TGTGCCAGCAGTTTATTTGGGCAGGGCTACGAGCAGCACTTC.

The table lists this clonotype with many counts. V and J are TRBV7-6 and TRBJ2-7; D is uncertain. Trimming took off 1 base at V and 2 bases at J, with 12 bases between the two ends. The germline CDR1 and CDR2 sequences are SGHVS and FNYEAQ. The CDR3 is 15 residues long. Here the CDR3 reads CASSLGPGVTYEQYF. The CDR3 DNA reads TGTGCCAGCAGCTTAGGCCCAGGAGTTACCTACGAGCAGTACTTC.

Points on this clonotype: The junction and the germline gene differ at one end; a read error may be behind it. The chain has TRBV9 and TRBJ2-2; TRBD1 matches 8 bases. Per the germline V gene, CDR1 is SGDLS and CDR2 is YYNGEE. The CDR3 is 14 amino acids. The chain's CDR3 is CASSVQGAAGELLF. CDR3 DNA: TGCGCCAGCAGCGTGCAGGGGGCAGCCGGGGAGCTGCTTTTT.

Regarding this clonotype: A much larger clone differs from this one at a single base, so this may be a read error. J is TRBJ2-3 and V is TRBV11-3, with TRBD2 as a possible D gene (6 bases). The CDR3 consists of 11 residues. CDR1 is SGHNT, CDR2 YENEEA, per germline. Trimming pared 6 bases from V and 7 bases from J, leaving 8 bases between. The CDR3: CASSRGNTQYF. The CDR3 DNA is TGTGCCAGCAGTCGCGGGAATACGCAGTATTTT.

This chain uses TRBV9 with TRBJ2-2; D gene ambiguous. Germline V CDR1 and CDR2: SGDLS, YYNGEE. This CDR3 has 12 amino acids. Trimming removed 4 bases at V and 9 bases at J, with 10 bases between. CDR3 nucleotides: TGTGCCAGCAGCTCCGATGGGTGGGAGCTGTTTTTT. This encodes CASSSDGWELFF.

Worth noting for this clonotype: The conserved phenylalanine or tryptophan normally closing the CDR3 is absent here, so this likely arose from a read error. V gene TRBV29-1 combines with J gene TRBJ2-5; 12 positions match TRBD2. Germline V gene lookup returns CDR1 SQVTM and CDR2 ANQGSEA. Trimming took 3 bases from V and 2 from J; bases not matched to a gene: 7. CDR3 size: 16 residues. This chain's CDR3 is CSVEGTSGGTQETQYL. The CDR3, as DNA: TGCAGCGTTGAGGGTACTAGCGGGGGGACTCAAGAGACCCAGTACCTC.

The table lists this clonotype with many counts. V usage is TRBV6-6 and J usage is TRBJ2-7, with D perhaps TRBD1 or TRBD2 (5 bases each). The CDR3 is made up of 14 amino acids. The germline V and J ends were trimmed by 6 bases and 6 bases, with 18 bases remaining between them. Germline V gene data show CDR1 as MNHNY and CDR2 as SVGAGI (reference sequence). The CDR3 is CASRDPGPLGEQYF. The DNA of the CDR3 is TGTGCCAGCAGGGATCCGGGACCTTTGGGCGAGCAGTACTTC.